This T cell receptor (beta chain) appears in the sequencing data of a study of human T cells and chemical hapten exposure. CDR1 is SGDLS, CDR2 YYNGEE, per germline. CDR3 length: 15 residues. V was trimmed by 4 bases and J by 4 bases, leaving 14 bases between them. One entry per CDR3 protein results from TCRdb running MiXCR on the RACE reads. The sample contains approximately 350,000 distinct CDR3 sequences, roughly 6.9% of which appear only once. Time point meaning: patch test 1, 2 weeks after DPC sensitization. The treatment was: therapeutic diphenylcyclopropenone sensitization with weekly scalp DPC.

This chain links TRBV9 with TRBJ2-2, with D possibly TRBD1 on 5 matching bases. This material consisted of whole blood, taken in connection with sensitization to the hapten diphenylcyclopropenone (DPC). This clonotype was sampled from a woman aged 18-29 years with alopecia areata. Some clones in this sample may be carry-over from other donors' samples. The CDR3 loop is CASSPPGLSTGELFF. For the CDR3, the DNA is TGTGCCAGCAGCCCTCCAGGGTTGAGCACCGGGGAGCTGTTTTTT.